The subject of this entry is one T cell receptor (beta chain). Other DNA sequences in the sample encode the same CDR3. In the original analysis: Estimates of nucleated cell counts were drawn from the amplification of reference gene primers. Only in-frame clones appear in the TCRdb table, and some are missing; sequencing was by immunoSEQ multiplex PCR. For V, J and clone size, that table is used; D and trimming come from the DNA. The table includes about 200,000 clones, approximately 78% detected once. These data are taken from a study of blood T cell repertoires in COVID-19. Overall study context: Researchers got acute and convalescent COVID-19 samples from the United States, Italy and Spain. T cells, B-cell-depleted T cells, or PBMCs provided the cDNA or gDNA that served as material.

This CDR3 is 15 amino acids long. The J segment lost 4 bases and the V segment lost 0 bases, leaving 6 bases of the junction unmatched. Looked up from germline, CDR1 is SGHRS and CDR2 is YFSETQ. This TCR derives from a woman aged 80 or over with acute or convalescent COVID-19. This chain uses TRBV5-1 with TRBJ2-7; 8 bases fit TRBD1. Sequenced material: peripheral blood. The DNA for the CDR3 is TGCGCCAGCAGCTTGGGGCAGGGGGCACAGTACGAGCAGTACTTC. This sequence encodes CASSLGQGAQYEQYF. The full variable domain, rest sourced from reference TRBV5-1 and TRBJ2-7, is KAGVTQTPRYLIKTRGQQVTLSCSPISGHRSVSWYQQTPGQGLQFLFEYFSETQRNKGNFPGRFSGRQFSNSRSEMNVSTLELGDSALYLCASSLGQGAQYEQYFGPGTRLTVT.